This paragraph reports one T cell receptor beta chain. The antigen is undetermined. This CDR3 has 16 residues. CDR1 and CDR2 (germline): SGDLS, YYNGEE. The V gene end was trimmed by 0 bases and the J gene end by 5 bases; junction bases not matched to a gene: 9. The data were taken from a study of Tregs in tolerant kidney transplant recipients. General study points: Antigen-driven expansion was suggested because donor-specific Tregs expanded more than all Tregs in tolerant patients. Validation in larger populations is needed because few patients were studied. Nucleotide sequences could not be compared across some patients' samples due to primer changes. No direct test of biological reproducibility was done here.

The protocol was immunoSEQ multiplex PCR, while the TCRdb copy is restricted to in-frame clones and leaves out a portion. The repertoire holds 100,000 to 120,000 clones, with almost 90% as singletons. The receptor comes from a human donor who received a combined kidney and bone marrow transplant. The chain links TRBV9 to TRBJ2-5; 8 nucleotides match TRBD2. The source material was CD4+ T cells from blood, sampled before the transplant. The CDR3 sequence is CASSVAPSRGGETQYF. The CDR3 nucleotides are TGTGCCAGCAGCGTAGCCCCCTCCCGGGGGGGGGAGACCCAGTACTTC.